This TCR beta chain was profiled in a study of blood T cell repertoires in COVID-19. TCRdb keeps only in-frame clones here, not all; method: immunoSEQ multiplex PCR. The table records around 110,000 clones, 71% of them present only once. The CDR3 runs to 17 residues. V lost 4 bases, J lost 5 bases, and 13 bases stayed unmatched. Germline V gene data show CDR1 as SGHRS and CDR2 as YFSETQ. This sequence was found in a human donor with acute or convalescent COVID-19. The donor label of this sample is uncertain. V usage is TRBV5-1 and J usage is TRBJ2-3; TRBD2 agrees at 10 bases. Material for sequencing was peripheral blood. DNA of the CDR3: TGCGCCAGCAGCCTGGGACTAGCGTCCCTCCCCAGAGATACGCAGTATTTT. Its protein product is CASSLGLASLPRDTQYF.